The clone carrying this TCR beta chain came up a few times. The identical CDR3 is also encoded by other nucleotide sequences in the sample. The data were produced by immunoSEQ multiplex PCR, yet TCRdb's version contains in-frame clones alone and is incomplete. The top ten clones hold 4% to 5% of a sample with 5,000 or so clones, roughly 80% of them seen once. A marrow graft followed busulfan-fludarabine conditioning, with cyclophosphamide on days +3 and +4. These data come from a study of T cells after posttransplantation cyclophosphamide. Germline CDR1 reads LGHNA; CDR2 reads YSLEER. This CDR3 has 16 amino acids. V was clipped by 0 bases and J by 6 bases, with 12 bases between them.

The input for sequencing was PBMCs, taken after allogeneic stem cell transplant with posttransplant cyclophosphamide. The source is a male patient aged 50 to 60 who received an allogeneic stem cell transplant from a related donor and was CMV-positive. A share of the T cells may be of graft donor origin. This chain connects TRBV4-3 to TRBJ1-6, with a tentative D call TRBD1 (5 bases). CDR3 residues: CASSQDSRGSNSPLHF. CDR3 sequence (DNA): TGCGCCAGCAGCCAAGATTCTCGGGGGAGTAATTCACCCCTCCACTTT.